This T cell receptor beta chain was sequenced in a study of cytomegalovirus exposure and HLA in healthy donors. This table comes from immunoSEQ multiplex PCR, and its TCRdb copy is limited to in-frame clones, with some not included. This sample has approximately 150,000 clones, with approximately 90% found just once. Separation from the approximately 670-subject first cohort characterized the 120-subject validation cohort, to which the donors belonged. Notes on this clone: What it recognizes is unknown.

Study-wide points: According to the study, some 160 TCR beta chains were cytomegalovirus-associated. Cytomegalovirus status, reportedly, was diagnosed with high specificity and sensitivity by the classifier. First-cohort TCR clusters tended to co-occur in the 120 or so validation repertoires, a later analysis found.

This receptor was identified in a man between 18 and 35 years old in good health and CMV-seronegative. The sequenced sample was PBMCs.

CDR3 protein: CASSFYRGLNEKLFF. The CDR3 nucleotides are TGTGCCAGCAGCTTCTACAGGGGGCTAAACGAAAAACTGTTTTTT. This chain uses TRBV5-5 with TRBJ1-4; the match to TRBD1 covers 9 bases. The germline CDR1 and CDR2 sequences are SGHKS and YYEKEE (reference sequence). V lost 2 bases, J lost 8 bases, and 7 bases stayed unmatched. This CDR3 is 15 amino acids long.